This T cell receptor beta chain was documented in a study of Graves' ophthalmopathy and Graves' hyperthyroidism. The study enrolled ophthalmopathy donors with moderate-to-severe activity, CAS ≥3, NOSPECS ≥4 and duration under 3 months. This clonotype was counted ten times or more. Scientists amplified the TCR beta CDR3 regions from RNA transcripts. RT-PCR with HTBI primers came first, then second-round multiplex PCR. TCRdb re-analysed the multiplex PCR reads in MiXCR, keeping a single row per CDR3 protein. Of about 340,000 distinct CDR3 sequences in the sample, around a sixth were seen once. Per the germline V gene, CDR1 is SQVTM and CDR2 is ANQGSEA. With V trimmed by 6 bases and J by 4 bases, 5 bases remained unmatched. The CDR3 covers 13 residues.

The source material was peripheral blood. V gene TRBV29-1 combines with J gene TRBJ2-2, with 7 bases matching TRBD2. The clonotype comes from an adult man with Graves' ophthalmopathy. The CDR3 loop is CSVEGGVTGELFF. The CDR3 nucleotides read TGCAGCGTAGAGGGAGGGGTCACCGGGGAGCTGTTTTTT.